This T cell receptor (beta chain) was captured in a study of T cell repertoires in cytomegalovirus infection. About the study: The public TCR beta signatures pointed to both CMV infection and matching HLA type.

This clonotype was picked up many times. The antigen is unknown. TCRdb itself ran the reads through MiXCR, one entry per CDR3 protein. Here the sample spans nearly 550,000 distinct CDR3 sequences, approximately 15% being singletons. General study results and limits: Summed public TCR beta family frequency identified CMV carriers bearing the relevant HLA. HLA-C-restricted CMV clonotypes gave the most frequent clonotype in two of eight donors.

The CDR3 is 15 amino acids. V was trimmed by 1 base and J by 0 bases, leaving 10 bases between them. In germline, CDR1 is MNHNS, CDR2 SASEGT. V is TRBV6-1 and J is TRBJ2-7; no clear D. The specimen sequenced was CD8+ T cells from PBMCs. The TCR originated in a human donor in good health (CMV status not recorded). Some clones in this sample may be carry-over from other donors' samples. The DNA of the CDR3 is TGTGCCAGCAGTGAAGGACATCCGAGCTCCTACGAGCAGTACTTC. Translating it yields CASSEGHPSSYEQYF.